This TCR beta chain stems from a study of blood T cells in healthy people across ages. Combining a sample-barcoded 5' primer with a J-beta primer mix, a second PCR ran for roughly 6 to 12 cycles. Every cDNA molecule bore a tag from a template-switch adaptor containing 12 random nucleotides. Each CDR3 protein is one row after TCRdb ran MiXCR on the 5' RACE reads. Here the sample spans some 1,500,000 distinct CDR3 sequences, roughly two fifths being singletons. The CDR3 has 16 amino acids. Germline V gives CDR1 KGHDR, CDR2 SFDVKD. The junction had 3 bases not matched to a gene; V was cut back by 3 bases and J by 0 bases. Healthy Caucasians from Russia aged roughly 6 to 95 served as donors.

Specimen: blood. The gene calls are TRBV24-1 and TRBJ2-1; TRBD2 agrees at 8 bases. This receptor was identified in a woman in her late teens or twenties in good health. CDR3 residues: CATSDTSGGSYNEQFF. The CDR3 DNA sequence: TGTGCCACCAGTGATACTAGCGGTGGCTCCTACAATGAGCAGTTCTTC.